The 29 T cell receptor beta chains reported below all come from one sample, sequenced in a study of cytomegalovirus exposure and HLA in healthy donors. This PCR relied on a set of 60 Vbeta primers and 13 Jbeta primers. The assay was immunoSEQ multiplex PCR, and TCRdb's table has in-frame clones only and misses some. The table shows 75,000 to 100,000 clones, with approximately 80% occurring only once. The sequenced sample consisted of PBMCs. All receptors come from a man in his sixties in good health and CMV-seropositive.

This clone is a singleton in its sample. The chain couples TRBV9 to TRBJ2-3; 11 nucleotides match TRBD2. Unmatched junction bases numbered 5, after V lost 4 bases and J lost 4 bases. The germline gives CDR1 SGDLS, CDR2 YYNGEE. This CDR3 is 15 amino acids long. The CDR3 protein is CASSNLAGGADTQYF. The CDR3 coding sequence is TGTGCCAGCAGCAACCTAGCGGGGGGAGCAGATACGCAGTATTTT.

The CDR3 is CASSVTGGAYEQYF. The DNA of the CDR3 is TGCGCCAGCAGCGTTACAGGGGGGGCATACGAGCAGTACTTC. This rearrangement joins TRBV5-1 to TRBJ2-7; a possible D gene is TRBD1 (8 bases). V was clipped by 4 bases and J by 4 bases, with 15 bases between them. The CDR3 runs 14 residues. CDR1 is SGHRS and CDR2 is YFSETQ in the germline V gene.

The chain is built from TRBV29-1 and TRBJ1-1; weak D call: TRBD1 (5 bases). Germline V CDR1 and CDR2: SQVTM, ANQGSEA. Between the trimmed V and J ends, which lost 4 bases and 0 bases, there was a span of 9 bases. CDR3 length: 13 amino acids. This CDR3 is CSVGGGMNTEAFF. The CDR3 DNA reads as TGCAGCGTTGGTGGGGGGATGAACACTGAAGCTTTCTTT.

V usage is TRBV6-6 and J usage is TRBJ2-5; a weak D match, TRBD1 (6 bases). The CDR3 runs to 14 residues. The germline V gene encodes CDR1 MNHNY and CDR2 SVGAGI (reference sequence). Trimming shortened V by 6 bases and J by 2 bases, and 13 bases separated the two germline ends. CDR3 nucleotide sequence: TGTGCCAGCAGGGACAGTCTTCGACAAGAGACCCAGTACTTC. Amino acid sequence: CASRDSLRQETQYF.

This clone was recorded only once. The chain uses TRBV28 and TRBJ1-3; D is ambiguous. V was shortened by 3 bases and J by 0 bases, with 9 bases between the two germline ends. The CDR3 contains 15 residues. Germline CDR1 is MDHEN and CDR2 is SYDVKM. The DNA for the CDR3 is TGTGCCAGCAGTTTGGAGCAGTTCTCTGGAAACACCATATATTTT. Encoded protein: CASSLEQFSGNTIYF.

The chain combines TRBV6-1 with TRBJ1-6; TRBD1 agrees at 7 bases. CDR3 size: 14 residues. Trimming cost V 3 bases and J 7 bases; bases outside gene matches: 3. CDR1 is MNHNS, CDR2 SASEGT, per germline. This chain's CDR3 is CASSEEQGNSPLHF. The CDR3 DNA sequence: TGTGCCAGCAGTGAGGAACAGGGGAATTCACCCCTCCACTTT.

Worth noting for this clone: Within the sample, other DNA sequences also encode this same CDR3. The CDR3: CASSQDRSPLHF. The CDR3 DNA sequence: TGCGCCAGCAGCCAAGATAGATCACCCCTCCACTTT. This rearrangement joins TRBV4-1 to TRBJ1-6; no reliable D call. CDR1 is MGHRA, CDR2 YSYEKL, per germline. Trimming pared 0 bases from V and 10 bases from J, leaving 4 bases between. The CDR3 runs to 12 residues.

This chain connects TRBV5-1 to TRBJ2-7; 8 positions agree with TRBD1. With 5 bases clipped from V and 0 bases from J, the junction kept 16 bases outside the gene matches. This CDR3 comprises 18 residues. Germline V gives CDR1 SGHRS, CDR2 YFSETQ. CDR3: CASSFRTGSPRFSYEQYF. CDR3 DNA: TGCGCCAGCAGTTTTCGGACAGGGTCACCCCGCTTCTCCTACGAGCAGTACTTC.

Only a few counts were recorded for this clone. V is TRBV27 and J is TRBJ1-4; 7 positions match TRBD1. Germline V CDR1 and CDR2: MNHEY, SMNVEV (reference sequence). V lost 3 bases, J lost 8 bases, and 6 bases stayed unmatched. This CDR3 contains 14 residues. The DNA for the CDR3 is TGTGCCAGCAGTTTTAGTACAGGGGCCGAAAAACTGTTTTTT. Its protein product is CASSFSTGAEKLFF.

The CDR3 sequence is CAISLTGVNSGANVLTF. CDR3 nucleotide sequence: TGTGCCATCAGTCTGACAGGGGTTAACTCTGGGGCCAACGTCCTGACTTTC. The chain employs TRBV10-3 and TRBJ2-6; 8 bases are a match to TRBD1. V was clipped by 5 bases and J by 0 bases; unmatched bases: 6. The CDR3 is made up of 17 amino acids. Looked up from germline, CDR1 is ENHRY and CDR2 is SYGVKD.

The chain uses TRBV28 and TRBJ1-3, with D uncertain. V gave up 5 bases and J gave up 0 bases, with 8 bases separating them. The CDR3 contains 14 residues. Germline loops: CDR1 MDHEN, CDR2 SYDVKM. Here the CDR3 DNA reads TGTGCCAGCAGTCCCCGGTTCTCTGGAAACACCATATATTTT. Its translation is CASSPRFSGNTIYF.

This sequence joins TRBV6-1 and TRBJ2-7; 12 bases align to TRBD2. This CDR3 spans 15 amino acids. V shed 7 bases, J shed 3 bases, and the junction held 7 bases outside the gene matches. The germline gives CDR1 MNHNS, CDR2 SASEGT. CDR3: CASKPGLAGNYEQYF. The CDR3 bases are TGTGCCAGCAAGCCGGGACTAGCGGGTAACTACGAGCAGTACTTC.

This clone has a handful of counts. The chain combines TRBV2 with TRBJ1-1; unclear D gene. Between the trimmed V and J ends, which lost 5 bases and 0 bases, there was a span of 10 bases. Germline CDR1 and CDR2: SNHLY and FYNNEI. The CDR3 spans 14 residues. The CDR3 reads CASSPTSLNTEAFF. The CDR3 coding sequence is TGTGCCAGCAGTCCGACAAGTCTGAACACTGAAGCTTTCTTT. The complete variable domain, with remaining parts taken from reference TRBV2 and TRBJ1-1, reads EPEVTQTPSHQVTQMGQEVILRCVPISNHLYFYWYRQILGQKVEFLVSFYNNEISEKSEIFDDQFSVERPDGSNFTLKIRSTKLEDSAMYFCASSPTSLNTEAFFGQGTRLTVV.

The J gene is TRBJ2-3, the V gene TRBV5-4, with a tentative D call TRBD2 (5 bases). The CDR3 consists of 14 residues. Germline-derived CDR1 and CDR2 are SGHNT and YYREEE (reference sequence). Deletions cut 5 bases from V and 0 bases from J, with 10 bases between. The CDR3 spells CASRAASSTDTQYF. The CDR3 coding sequence is TGTGCCAGCAGAGCGGCATCTAGCACAGATACGCAGTATTTT.

The chain joins TRBV28 to TRBJ2-5, with 7 bases lining up with TRBD1. The V gene's germline CDR1 is MDHEN and CDR2 SYDVKM. The CDR3 loop spans 14 amino acids. V gave up 7 bases and J gave up 2 bases; unmatched junction bases: 7. The CDR3 sequence: CASTMTGFQETQYF. CDR3 in DNA: TGTGCCAGCACTATGACAGGGTTTCAAGAGACCCAGTACTTC.

The chain links TRBV5-4 to TRBJ2-2, with TRBD2 matching over 11 bases. With 2 bases clipped from V and 0 bases from J, the junction kept 3 bases outside the gene matches. Germline CDR1 SGHNT, CDR2 YYREEE (reference sequence). The CDR3 is made up of 17 amino acids. DNA of the CDR3: TGTGCCAGCAGCTTCACTAGCGGGGGAGCGAACACCGGGGAGCTGTTTTTT. It specifies CASSFTSGGANTGELFF.

The rearrangement links TRBV2 to TRBJ1-6; a weak D match, TRBD1 (6 bases). CDR1 SNHLY and CDR2 FYNNEI come from the germline V gene. The CDR3 loop spans 16 amino acids. V lost 7 bases and J 5 bases, leaving 18 bases between the germline ends. The CDR3 region has the DNA TGTGCCAGCACTCTACGCGGGGGCCGGGATAATTCACCCCTCCACTTT. Protein sequence: CASTLRGGRDNSPLHF.

The V and J genes are TRBV2 and TRBJ1-1; no firm D call. The CDR3 is made up of 13 amino acids. Deletions cut 7 bases from V and 1 base from J, with 10 bases between. Germline CDR1 reads SNHLY; CDR2 reads FYNNEI. The DNA for the CDR3 is TGTGCCAGCATCTACAGACAGAACACTGAAGCTTTCTTT. Its translation: CASIYRQNTEAFF.

The rearrangement uses TRBV10-3 and TRBJ1-2; a weak D match, TRBD1 (5 bases). Trimming cost V 0 bases and J 0 bases, with 11 bases left between them. There are 16 residues in the CDR3. The germline CDR1 and CDR2 sequences are ENHRY and SYGVKD. This chain's CDR3 is CAISESMTASNYGYTF. CDR3 sequence (DNA): TGTGCCATCAGTGAGTCGATGACAGCCTCTAACTATGGCTACACCTTC.

The CDR3 here is CASSSPTGPETQYF. CDR3 coding DNA: TGTGCCAGCAGCTCGCCGACAGGGCCAGAGACCCAGTACTTC. This rearrangement joins TRBV7-2 to TRBJ2-5, with 7 bases lining up with TRBD1. The V and J ends lost 4 bases and 4 bases, in that order; junction bases with no gene match: 6. Germline CDR1 SGHTA, CDR2 FQGNSA. The CDR3 is 14 residues long.

The chain joins TRBV5-6 to TRBJ2-7; 9 positions match TRBD1. The V gene end was trimmed by 4 bases and the J gene end by 4 bases; junction bases not matched to a gene: 6. CDR1 and CDR2 from the germline V gene are SGHDT and YYEEEE. This CDR3 is 14 amino acids long. This chain's CDR3 is CASSQGQGIYEQYF. CDR3 DNA: TGTGCCAGCAGCCAGGGACAGGGAATTTACGAGCAGTACTTC.

The rearrangement joins TRBV7-2 to TRBJ2-1; TRBD2 matches 7 bases. The CDR3 contains 14 residues. The germline gives CDR1 SGHTA, CDR2 FQGNSA. V was pared by 1 base and J by 8 bases, with 5 bases of the junction left unmatched. The CDR3, as DNA: TGTGCCAGCAGCTTAGATTGGGGAGGGGATGAGCAGTTCTTC. This gives the protein CASSLDWGGDEQFF.

The rearrangement links TRBV10-3 to TRBJ2-7, with 7 bases matching TRBD2. The CDR3 consists of 12 residues. Losses at the gene ends were 8 bases for V and 1 base for J; bases not matched to a gene: 2. From germline, CDR1 is ENHRY and CDR2 SYGVKD. The DNA for the CDR3 is TGTGCCATCGGGGGACTATCCTACGAGCAGTACTTC. Translating gives CAIGGLSYEQYF.

This clone was seen only a few times. CDR3 nucleotide sequence: TGTGCCAGCAGTGACAGGGTGAACACTGAAGCTTTCTTT. Its protein is CASSDRVNTEAFF. This rearrangement joins TRBV2 to TRBJ1-1; D may be TRBD1 (5 bases). Germline loops: CDR1 SNHLY, CDR2 FYNNEI. The CDR3 is made up of 13 amino acids. The ends were cut back, 3 bases at V and 0 bases at J, with 5 bases in the middle. The variable domain in full, completed from reference TRBV2 and TRBJ1-1, reads EPEVTQTPSHQVTQMGQEVILRCVPISNHLYFYWYRQILGQKVEFLVSFYNNEISEKSEIFDDQFSVERPDGSNFTLKIRSTKLEDSAMYFCASSDRVNTEAFFGQGTRLTVV.

CDR3 in amino acids: CASSLGPSFINQPQHF. CDR3 coding DNA: TGTGCCAGCAGCTTGGGGCCCTCATTTATAAATCAGCCCCAGCATTTT. This chain connects TRBV5-6 to TRBJ1-5, with D uncertain. Trimming removed 0 bases from V and 4 bases from J, with 14 bases in between. This CDR3 has 16 residues. Germline-derived CDR1 and CDR2 are SGHDT and YYEEEE.

The chain combines TRBV5-1 with TRBJ2-3, with a weak D call TRBD2 (5 bases). The CDR3 totals 18 residues. Deletions cut 3 bases from V and 2 bases from J, with 22 bases between. Per germline, CDR1 SGHRS and CDR2 YFSETQ. CDR3 region: CASSYFPSRTADTDTQYF. CDR3 coding DNA: TGCGCCAGCAGCTACTTCCCTTCCCGGACTGCTGACACAGATACGCAGTATTTT.

This chain joins TRBV28 and TRBJ2-4; TRBD2 agrees at 12 bases. V gave up 5 bases and J gave up 9 bases; unmatched junction bases: 8. Germline CDR1 MDHEN, CDR2 SYDVKM. The CDR3 loop spans 15 amino acids. CDR3 bases: TGTGCCAGCAGTACACTACTAGCGGGGGGAGTCATTCAGTACTTC. Its translation: CASSTLLAGGVIQYF.

CDR3 DNA sequence: TGTGCCACCAGCAGAGACTCACCTTTAGGCAGGGTTGGAAACACCATATATTTT. It translates to CATSRDSPLGRVGNTIYF. This rearrangement joins TRBV15 to TRBJ1-3; tentatively, D is TRBD1 (5 bases). This CDR3 has 18 residues. The germline V gene encodes CDR1 LNHNV and CDR2 YYDKDF (reference sequence). V was trimmed by 0 bases and J by 3 bases, leaving 18 bases between them.

The chain couples TRBV27 to TRBJ1-1, with TRBD1 identical over 9 bases. V shed 4 bases, J shed 5 bases, and the junction held 11 bases outside the gene matches. Germline V gives CDR1 MNHEY, CDR2 SMNVEV (reference sequence). This CDR3 has 16 residues. The CDR3: CASSSRVRQGGTEAFF. The DNA of the CDR3 is TGTGCCAGCAGTTCCCGGGTCAGACAGGGGGGGACTGAAGCTTTCTTT.